What follows are 32 T cell receptor beta chains derived from one specimen sequenced in a study of shared clonotypes between healthy human individuals. TCRdb's copy holds only in-frame clones and misses some; the assay was immunoSEQ multiplex PCR. The repertoire holds roughly 500,000 clones, with around 73% as singletons. The sequencing input was PBMCs. Source of these receptors: a woman in her thirties or forties in good health. Some clones in this sample may be carry-over from other donors' samples.

This clone showed up just once. The chain carries TRBV6-1 and TRBJ1-2, with TRBD1 matching over 8 bases. Germline CDR1 MNHNS, CDR2 SASEGT. V trimming: 2 bases; J trimming: 7 bases; junction bases outside the gene matches: 12. The CDR3 has 16 residues. This CDR3 reads CASSENPGQVVFGYTF. The DNA for the CDR3 is TGTGCCAGCAGTGAAAACCCGGGACAGGTCGTGTTTGGCTACACCTTC.

The chain uses TRBV5-5 and TRBJ2-7, with unresolved D. The length of the CDR3 is 15 residues. The germline gives CDR1 SGHKS, CDR2 YYEKEE (reference sequence). The ends were cut back, 4 bases at V and 3 bases at J, with 17 bases in the middle. The CDR3 protein is CASSLRPAGDYEQYF. CDR3 nucleotide sequence: TGTGCCAGCAGCCTTCGTCCGGCCGGAGACTACGAGCAGTACTTC.

About this clone itself: One end of the junction is discordant with germline, which a read error may explain. The V and J genes are TRBV4-1 and TRBJ2-1; D is perhaps TRBD2 (6 bases). The CDR3 runs to 14 residues. Germline V gene sequence: CDR1 MGHRA, CDR2 YSYEKL. This CDR3 reads CASSQVAVVNEQFF. Here the CDR3 DNA reads TGTGCCAGCAGCCAGGTAGCGGTAGTTAATGAGCAGTTCTTC.

The chain combines TRBV7-2 with TRBJ2-3; D is ambiguous. The CDR3 length is 13 residues. Germline-derived CDR1 and CDR2 are SGHTA and FQGNSA. Trimming stripped 5 bases from V and 5 bases from J, with 11 bases between. The DNA for the CDR3 is TGTGCCAGCAGCGACTCCTCTCTAGATACGCAGTATTTT. This encodes CASSDSSLDTQYF.

This chain connects TRBV27 to TRBJ1-3, with D maybe TRBD1 (6 bases). The CDR3 sequence is 18 residues long. Between the trimmed V and J ends, which lost 2 bases and 0 bases, there was a span of 17 bases. CDR1 is MNHEY, CDR2 SMNVEV, per germline (reference sequence). The CDR3 bases are TGTGCCAGCAGTTTACCGACAGGCTACTTTCTCTCTGGAAACACCATATATTTT. Protein product: CASSLPTGYFLSGNTIYF.

This clone was recorded only once. Only one base separates this from a far larger clonotype, so it likely reflects a read error. Other DNA sequences from this sample encode an identical CDR3 as well. The V gene is TRBV7-6, the J gene TRBJ2-7; D unresolved. Germline V CDR1 and CDR2: SGHVS, FNYEAQ. V lost 3 bases to trimming and J lost 2 bases, with 14 bases between them. The CDR3 covers 15 residues. The CDR3 loop is CASSFLRYSPYEQYF. The CDR3 nucleotides read TGTGCCAGCAGCTTCCTCCGCTACTCACCCTACGAGCAGTACTTC.

The CDR3 loop reads CASRHTGTNEQFF. CDR3 sequence (DNA): TGTGCCAGCAGGCACACGGGAACAAATGAGCAGTTCTTC. The V gene is TRBV6-5, the J gene TRBJ2-1; a possible D gene is TRBD2 (5 bases). The CDR3 is 13 residues long. The V end lost 6 bases, the J end lost 7 bases, and 13 bases lay between the germline ends. Germline V gene lookup returns CDR1 MNHEY and CDR2 SVGAGI.

J is TRBJ2-3 and V is TRBV29-1; D is unresolved. The V gene's germline CDR1 is SQVTM and CDR2 ANQGSEA. The CDR3 extends over 14 amino acids. V lost 3 bases, J lost 1 base, and 11 bases lay in between. The CDR3 coding sequence is TGCAGCGTTGATTTCCCCCTAGGCACAGATACGCAGTATTTT. It yields the protein CSVDFPLGTDTQYF.

The gene calls are TRBV19 and TRBJ1-5, with D perhaps matching TRBD1 (6 bases). Germline assignment: CDR1 LNHDA and CDR2 SQIVND (reference sequence). The CDR3 consists of 15 residues. Trimming left V 6 bases short and J 0 bases short, with 12 bases between. CDR3 in DNA: TGTGCCAGTAGATCACAGGGTAATAGCAATCAGCCCCAGCATTTT. Translated: CASRSQGNSNQPQHF.

The DNA for the CDR3 is TGTGCCAGCGGCCCGCGGGAGAATGAGCAGTTCTTC. Its translation: CASGPRENEQFF. The chain carries TRBV9 and TRBJ2-1, with TRBD2 matching 7 bases. This CDR3 has 12 amino acids. Germline V gene sequence: CDR1 SGDLS, CDR2 YYNGEE. J lost 7 bases, V lost 7 bases, and 5 bases had no gene match.

This rearrangement joins TRBV11-3 to TRBJ1-5; D ambiguous. Germline assignment: CDR1 SGHNT and CDR2 YENEEA. The V end was cut by 5 bases, the J end by 0 bases, with 14 bases between. There are 16 residues in the CDR3. CDR3 sequence reads: CASSRYDGNSNQPQHF. The CDR3 DNA follows: TGTGCCAGCAGCCGATATGATGGAAATAGCAATCAGCCCCAGCATTTT.

CDR3: CASSFMQGGYGEQFF. CDR3 DNA: TGTGCCAGCAGTTTTATGCAGGGCGGGTATGGTGAGCAGTTCTTC. The chain joins TRBV27 to TRBJ2-1, with D perhaps assigned TRBD1 or TRBD2 (5 bases each). V gave up 3 bases and J gave up 9 bases, with 18 bases separating them. Germline V gene lookup returns CDR1 MNHEY and CDR2 SMNVEV (reference sequence). The CDR3 spans 15 residues.

The J gene is TRBJ2-7, the V gene TRBV5-5, with 9 nucleotides matching TRBD2. The CDR3 extends over 17 amino acids. Germline V CDR1 and CDR2: SGHKS, YYEKEE (reference sequence). With V trimmed by 2 bases and J by 6 bases, 15 bases remained unmatched. As DNA, the CDR3 is TGTGCCAGCAGCTTAAAAATAGCGGGAGTTTATCTGGGCGAGCAGTACTTC. Translation gives CASSLKIAGVYLGEQYF.

The chain is built from TRBV7-3 and TRBJ2-2; TRBD2 matches at 7 bases. After removal of 3 bases from V and 4 bases from J, the junction contained 5 bases not matched to a gene. The CDR3 is 15 amino acids. CDR1 is SGHTA and CDR2 is FQGTGA in the germline V gene. The CDR3 sequence is CASSFGSGFTGELFF. CDR3 DNA: TGTGCCAGCAGCTTTGGTAGCGGGTTCACCGGGGAGCTGTTTTTT.

In regard to this clone: The same CDR3 arises from other DNA sequences in this sample as well. The chain uses TRBV14 and TRBJ2-7; the match to TRBD1 covers 8 bases. The CDR3 runs 14 residues. V shed 4 bases, J shed 2 bases, and the junction held 4 bases outside the gene matches. Germline V gene data show CDR1 as SGHDN and CDR2 as FVKESK. CDR3: CASSPRQGTYEQYF. The DNA of the CDR3 is TGTGCCAGCAGCCCCAGACAGGGGACCTACGAGCAGTACTTC.

For this clone: A far larger clone differs by one base, so this is likely a read error. Other DNA sequences within the sample encode an identical CDR3. The CDR3 loop is CASSPWTAMNTEAFF. CDR3 in DNA: TGTGCCAGCTCACCCTGGACAGCAATGAACACTGAAGCTTTCTTT. The J gene is TRBJ1-1, the V gene TRBV18; D is possibly TRBD1 (6 bases). This CDR3 has 15 residues. V was clipped by 3 bases and J by 0 bases, with 11 bases between them. Germline V gene sequence: CDR1 KGHSH, CDR2 LQKENI.

V is TRBV30 and J is TRBJ2-7, with D possibly matching TRBD2 (7 bases). The germline gives CDR1 GTSNPN, CDR2 SVGIG (reference sequence). Deletions cut 0 bases from V and 4 bases from J, with 10 bases between. CDR3 size: 13 residues. CDR3 in DNA: TGTGCCTGGAGTGTAGGGGGGGGTTACGAGCAGTACTTC. Protein: CAWSVGGGYEQYF.

The V call is TRBV19, the J call TRBJ1-5; D gene unclear. In germline, CDR1 is LNHDA, CDR2 SQIVND (reference sequence). There are 13 residues in the CDR3. The V gene lost 7 bases and the J gene lost 5 bases, with 12 bases spanning the gap. CDR3: CASMAGVYQPQHF. CDR3 coding DNA: TGTGCCAGTATGGCAGGTGTTTATCAGCCCCAGCATTTT.

The chain carries TRBV28 and TRBJ2-7; 9 bases map to TRBD1. The CDR3 runs to 14 residues. Germline CDR1 reads MDHEN; CDR2 reads SYDVKM. V gave up 2 bases and J gave up 4 bases; unmatched junction bases: 3. CDR3 in amino acids: CASSLTGQGYEQYF. The CDR3 DNA is TGTGCCAGCAGTTTAACGGGACAGGGTTACGAGCAGTACTTC.

The V gene is TRBV29-1, the J gene TRBJ2-1; D is possibly TRBD2 (6 bases). The V gene lost 7 bases and the J gene lost 5 bases, with 21 bases spanning the gap. Germline values: CDR1 SQVTM, CDR2 ANQGSEA. There are 15 residues in the CDR3. This chain's CDR3 is CSAQKWGWGDNEQFF. In DNA form, the CDR3 reads TGCAGCGCCCAGAAGTGGGGCTGGGGGGACAATGAGCAGTTCTTC.

In this sample, this clone turned up a few times. V is TRBV4-3 and J is TRBJ1-4; D ambiguous. The CDR3 runs 17 residues. V lost 2 bases, J lost 4 bases, and 17 bases lay in between. The germline V gene has CDR1 LGHNA and CDR2 YSLEER. CDR3 in amino acids: CASSQPDNGPLNEKLFF. CDR3 bases: TGCGCCAGCAGCCAACCCGACAATGGTCCTCTTAATGAAAAACTGTTTTTT.

This rearrangement joins TRBV6-1 to TRBJ2-7, with D perhaps matching TRBD1 (6 bases). Looked up from germline, CDR1 is MNHNS and CDR2 is SASEGT. Trimming removed 7 bases at V and 7 bases at J, with 11 bases between. The CDR3 length is 11 residues. This CDR3 is CASNTRGEQYF. The CDR3, as DNA: TGTGCCAGCAACACGAGGGGGGAGCAGTACTTC.

This chain links TRBV10-3 with TRBJ2-2; tentative D call: TRBD1 (5 bases). V lost 10 bases and J 0 bases, leaving 15 bases between the germline ends. This CDR3 has 15 amino acids. CDR1 ENHRY and CDR2 SYGVKD come from the germline V gene. Here the CDR3 DNA reads TGTGCCACCGAGCTGGGGCCGGCGAACACCGGGGAGCTGTTTTTT. This gives the protein CATELGPANTGELFF.

This clone was detected once. The chain links TRBV7-2 to TRBJ2-7; D is uncertain. The CDR3 is made up of 12 amino acids. V lost 4 bases, J lost 5 bases, and 9 bases lay in between. Germline CDR1 is SGHTA and CDR2 is FQGNSA. The CDR3 DNA reads as TGTGCCAGCAGCTCAACCACAGACGAGCAGTACTTC. Protein product: CASSSTTDEQYF.

The CDR3 loop is CASTLGTGGTGELFF. DNA of the CDR3: TGTGCCAGCACCCTTGGGACAGGGGGCACCGGGGAGCTGTTTTTT. The chain combines TRBV7-6 with TRBJ2-2; 11 nucleotides line up with TRBD1. CDR1 is SGHVS, CDR2 FNYEAQ, per germline. The length of the CDR3 is 15 residues. The V gene end was trimmed by 7 bases and the J gene end by 4 bases; junction bases not matched to a gene: 5.

This rearrangement joins TRBV19 to TRBJ2-3, with 10 bases identical to TRBD2. CDR1 is LNHDA and CDR2 is SQIVND in the germline V gene (reference sequence). This CDR3 is 15 amino acids long. With 1 base clipped from V and 8 bases from J, the junction kept 6 bases outside the gene matches. CDR3 bases: TGTGCCAGTAGTATAGGGGCTAGCGGGAGAAGTACGCAGTATTTT. Amino acids: CASSIGASGRSTQYF.

This sequence joins TRBV18 and TRBJ2-3; the D gene is possibly TRBD2 (5 bases). The CDR3 contains 14 residues. Germline V lookup: CDR1 KGHSH, CDR2 LQKENI. V gave up 0 bases and J gave up 3 bases, with 7 bases separating them. The CDR3 region is CASSPPLDTDTQYF. CDR3 bases: TGTGCCAGCTCACCACCACTAGATACAGATACGCAGTATTTT.

This chain joins TRBV6-4 and TRBJ2-7; 8 bases match TRBD1. V lost 10 bases to trimming and J lost 2 bases; unmatched junction nucleotides: 10. The CDR3 is made up of 14 amino acids. Germline V lookup: CDR1 MRHNA, CDR2 SNTAGT. The CDR3 sequence is CATPGQGVPYEQYF. Here the CDR3 DNA reads TGTGCCACCCCAGGACAGGGAGTTCCCTACGAGCAGTACTTC.

The rearrangement joins TRBV30 to TRBJ2-5, with a tentative D call TRBD2 (5 bases). CDR1 and CDR2 from the germline V gene are GTSNPN and SVGIG (reference sequence). The ends were cut back, 5 bases at V and 4 bases at J, with 17 bases in the middle. CDR3 length equals 14 residues. CDR3 DNA sequence: TGTGCCTGGTCCCCCTCCCCACTAGGAGAGACCCAGTACTTC. The encoded protein is CAWSPSPLGETQYF.

V is TRBV5-1 and J is TRBJ2-7; D tentatively fits TRBD1 or TRBD2 (5 bases each). The CDR3 is 14 residues long. Germline V lookup: CDR1 SGHRS, CDR2 YFSETQ. V was pared by 4 bases and J by 2 bases, with 13 bases between. CDR3 region: CASSTRDPPYEQYF. DNA of the CDR3: TGCGCCAGCAGCACCCGGGACCCCCCCTACGAGCAGTACTTC.

Comment on this clone: The junction departs from the called germline gene at one end, perhaps through a read error. The CDR3 sequence is CDSSPGRQEGAFF. The CDR3 nucleotides are TGTGACAGCTCACCCGGACGCCAGGAGGGAGCTTTCTTT. The gene calls are TRBV18 and TRBJ1-1; D is ambiguous. CDR1 KGHSH and CDR2 LQKENI come from the germline V gene. CDR3 length: 13 amino acids.

The chain recombines TRBV18 with TRBJ2-2; maybe TRBD1 (5 bases). This CDR3 contains 15 residues. Between the trimmed V and J ends, which lost 8 bases and 1 base, there was a span of 14 bases. Germline V lookup: CDR1 KGHSH, CDR2 LQKENI. This chain's CDR3 is CASPQAQLNTGELFF. CDR3 coding DNA: TGTGCCAGCCCACAGGCCCAATTGAACACCGGGGAGCTGTTTTTT.